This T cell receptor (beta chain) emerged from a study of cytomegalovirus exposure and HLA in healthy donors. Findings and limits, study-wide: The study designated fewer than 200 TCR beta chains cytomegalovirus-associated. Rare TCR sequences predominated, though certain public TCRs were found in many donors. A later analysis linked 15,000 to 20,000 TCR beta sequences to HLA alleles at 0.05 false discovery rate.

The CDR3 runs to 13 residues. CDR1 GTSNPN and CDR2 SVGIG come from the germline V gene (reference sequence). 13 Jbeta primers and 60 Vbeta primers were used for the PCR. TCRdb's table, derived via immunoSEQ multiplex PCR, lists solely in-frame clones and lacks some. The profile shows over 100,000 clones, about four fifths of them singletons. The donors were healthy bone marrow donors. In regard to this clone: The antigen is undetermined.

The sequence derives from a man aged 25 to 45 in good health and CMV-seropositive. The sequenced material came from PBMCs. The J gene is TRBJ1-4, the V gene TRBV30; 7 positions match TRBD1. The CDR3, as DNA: TGTGCGGCGACAGGGAACATTGGGGAAAAACTGTTTTTT. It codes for CAATGNIGEKLFF. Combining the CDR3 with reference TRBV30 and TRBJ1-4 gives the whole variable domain SQTIHQWPATLVQPVGSPLSLECTVEGTSNPNLYWYRQAAGRGLQLLFYSVGIGQISSEVPQNLSASRPQDRQFILSSKKLLLSDSGFYLCAATGNIGEKLFFGSGTQLSVL.